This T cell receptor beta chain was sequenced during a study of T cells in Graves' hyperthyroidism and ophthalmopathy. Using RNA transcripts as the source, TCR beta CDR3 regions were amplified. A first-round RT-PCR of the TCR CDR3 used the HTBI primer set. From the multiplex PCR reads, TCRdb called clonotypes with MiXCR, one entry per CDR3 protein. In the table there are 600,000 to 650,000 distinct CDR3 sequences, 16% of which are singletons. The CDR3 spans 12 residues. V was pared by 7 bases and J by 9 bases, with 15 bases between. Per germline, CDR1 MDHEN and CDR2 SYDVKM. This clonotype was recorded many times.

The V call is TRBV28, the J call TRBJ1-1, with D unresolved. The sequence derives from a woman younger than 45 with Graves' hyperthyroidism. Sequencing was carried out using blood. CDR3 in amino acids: CASNLLRRKAFF. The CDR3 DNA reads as TGTGCCAGCAACCTCTTACGAAGGAAAGCTTTCTTT. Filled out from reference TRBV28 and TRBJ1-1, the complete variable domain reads DVKVTQSSRYLVKRTGEKVFLECVQDMDHENMFWYRQDPGLGLRLIYFSYDVKMKEKGDIPEGYSVSREKKERFSLILESASTNQTSMYLCASNLLRRKAFFGQGTRLTVV.